This T cell receptor beta chain is drawn from a study of CD8 T cells in Susac syndrome. It was with random hexamers that about 0.45 to 1 ug RNA was reverse transcribed. MiXCR, run by TCRdb on the immunoSEQ multiplex PCR reads, gives a single entry per CDR3 protein. The table includes around 110,000 distinct CDR3 sequences, just under 95% detected once. Germline V lookup: CDR1 DFQATT, CDR2 SNEGSKA (reference sequence). The CDR3 covers 12 residues. J was trimmed by 1 base and V by 6 bases; bases with no gene match: 3. This sequence was found in a human donor with Susac syndrome. The specimen sequenced was CD8+ T cells from PBMCs. V gene TRBV20-1 combines with J gene TRBJ2-7, with 7 positions matching TRBD1. In DNA form, the CDR3 reads TGCAGTGCCCCGGGACAGTCCTACGAGCAGTACTTC. This gives the protein CSAPGQSYEQYF.